This TCR beta chain was obtained from a study of PD-1 blockade in classical Hodgkin lymphoma. General study findings and limits: Among the patients, those starting nivolumab under 1 year after ASCT were excluded.

As to this clone: Antigen: not known.

Profiling relied on immunoSEQ multiplex PCR, and the TCRdb table lists in-frame clones only, not all of them. In the table there are about 24,000 clones, around 86% of which are singletons. Each patient experienced a relapse that followed autologous stem cell transplantation, and brentuximab vedotin exposure varied. CDR1 and CDR2 from the germline V gene are MGHDK and SYGVNS. V shed 5 bases and J 15 bases; nucleotides not matched to a gene: 9. This CDR3 contains 13 residues. The input for sequencing was peripheral blood mononuclear cells (PBMCs), taken before the second cycle of nivolumab. The TCR originated in a human donor with classical Hodgkin lymphoma. The rearrangement links TRBV25-1 to TRBJ2-1, with TRBD2 matching over 11 bases. The CDR3 bases are TGTGCCAGCAGTCCTACTAGCGGGGGTTTTTCGTTCTTC. Translation: CASSPTSGGFSFF.